Reported below is one TCR beta chain. Its antigen remains undetermined. Being one base from a much bigger clone, this may be a read error. The iRepertoire nested amplicon-rescue multiplex PCR (arm-PCR) platform was used to amplify TCR alpha and beta CDR3 regions from RNA. One-step reverse transcription and amplification used about 85-450 ng of tissue mRNA or PBMC total RNA as input. After bead purification, a secondary multiplex PCR added Illumina adapters, and libraries were gel-purified between 200 and 400 bp. Internal 6-nucleotide barcodes were carried by the libraries and were used for demultiplexing. Libraries were sequenced on an Illumina MiSeq with 2x220 or 2x250 nucleotide paired-end reads. Per the source publication's procedure: Paired reads were merged using FLASH 1.2.11 and aligned with BWA-MEM to the GRCh37 human genome, and TRA and TRB reads were then extracted. For V and J assignment, an IMGT-derived reference of cassette sequences and CDR3 motifs that included pseudogenes was used. Reads were translated in three frames, and productive CDR3s were defined as those with a C...FGXG motif and no stop codons. A clonotype was defined as a unique combination of a V-J cassette pair and a CDR3 amino acid sequence. Filtering of reads was based on Hamming distance, with the threshold set by the sequence error rate of each sample in mapped regions. The public reads were reprocessed in TCRdb via fastp at Q25 and MiXCR, keeping in-frame beta chains. Rows with a matching CDR3 protein are joined into one entry that keeps the most common DNA and genes. Clone size and V and J calls follow TCRdb, not the original study. This sample comprises roughly 120,000 distinct CDR3 sequences, 23% of them detected only once. Nearly 15% of the sample is taken by the ten largest.

This specimen comes from a study of glioma-infiltrating T cells (dated by TCRdb to 2016 to 2018). About the study as a whole: Glioma tissue, non-neoplastic brain tissue and matched peripheral blood mononuclear cells were used as sources from which TCR alpha- and beta-chain repertoires were sequenced. To measure divergence between tissue and blood T-cell populations, each tissue-infiltrating repertoire was compared with the peripheral blood repertoire of the same patient. Three low-grade glioma patients, roughly eight primary glioblastoma patients and three non-glioma patients contributing non-neoplastic brain tissue were included in the paired cohort.

The CDR3 measures 11 amino acids from cysteine to phenylalanine. The only DNA kept is the CDR3, 33 bases in frame from the first base. The trim is 3 bases for V and 6 bases for J, with a gap of 6 bases between the germline ends. According to the germline V gene, CDR1 reads SGHTA and CDR2 reads FQGNSA. Broader findings and caveats from the paper: The group comparisons were based on small numbers of patients: three non-neoplastic, three low-grade glioma and seven or eight glioblastoma patients. Tissue and blood shared very few CDR3 sequences, a result attributed to high CDR3 diversity and limited sampling. VJ-independent divergence between tissue and blood was found to be below expectation in non-neoplastic patients but above expectation in all gliomas, particularly low-grade gliomas.

The receptor was isolated from a human donor with low-grade glioma or glioblastoma, undergoing nonglioma brain surgery, or in good health (not recorded which). Material: glioma tissue, nonneoplastic brain tissue, or PBMCs (not recorded which). The V and J segments used are TRBV7-2 and TRBJ2-7; the D segment cannot be called with confidence. At the DNA level, the sequence is TGTGCCAGCAGCTTTAACCGCGAGCAGTACTTC. It is translated as CASSFNREQYF.